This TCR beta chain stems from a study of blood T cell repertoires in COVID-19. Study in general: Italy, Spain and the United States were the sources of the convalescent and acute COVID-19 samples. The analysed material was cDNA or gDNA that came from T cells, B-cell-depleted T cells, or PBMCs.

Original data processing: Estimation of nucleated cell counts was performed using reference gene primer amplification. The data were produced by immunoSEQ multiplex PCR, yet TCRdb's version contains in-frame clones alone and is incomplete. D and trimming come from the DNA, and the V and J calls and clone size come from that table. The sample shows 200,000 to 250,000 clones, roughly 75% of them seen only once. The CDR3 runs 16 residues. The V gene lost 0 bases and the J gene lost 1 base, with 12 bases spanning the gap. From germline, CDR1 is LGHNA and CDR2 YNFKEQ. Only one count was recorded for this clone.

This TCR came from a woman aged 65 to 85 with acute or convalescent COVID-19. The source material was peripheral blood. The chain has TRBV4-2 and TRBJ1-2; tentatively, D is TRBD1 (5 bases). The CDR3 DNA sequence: TGTGCCAGCAGCCAAGATGATGCGGGGGATAACTATGGCTACACCTTC. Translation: CASSQDDAGDNYGYTF.